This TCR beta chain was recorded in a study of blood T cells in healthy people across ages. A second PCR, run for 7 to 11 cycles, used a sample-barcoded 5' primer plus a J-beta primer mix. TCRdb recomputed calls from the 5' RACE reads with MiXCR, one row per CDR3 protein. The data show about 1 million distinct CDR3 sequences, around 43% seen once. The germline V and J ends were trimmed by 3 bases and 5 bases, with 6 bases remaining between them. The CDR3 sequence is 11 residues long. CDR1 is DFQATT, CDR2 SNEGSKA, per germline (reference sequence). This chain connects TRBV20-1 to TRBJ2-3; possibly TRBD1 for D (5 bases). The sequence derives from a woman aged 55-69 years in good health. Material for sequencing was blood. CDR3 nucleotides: TGCAGTGCTAGGGGGCGAGATACGCAGTATTTT. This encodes CSARGRDTQYF.